The next 2 T cell receptor beta chains were all read from a single sample in a study of T cell repertoires in cytomegalovirus infection. MiXCR was run by TCRdb on the reads, yielding one entry per CDR3 protein. This sample carries roughly 600,000 distinct CDR3 sequences, approximately 24% of them seen once, and the ten largest clones take 8%. Sequenced input: CD8+ T cells from PBMCs. The receptors were gathered from a human donor in good health (CMV status not recorded). Some clones in this sample may be carry-over from other donors' samples.

This clonotype has more than one count but fewer than ten. The chain carries TRBV4-1 and TRBJ2-7; TRBD1 matches at 7 bases. J gave up 6 bases and V 0 bases, and 11 bases lay outside the gene matches. The CDR3 totals 16 residues. Germline V gene data show CDR1 as MGHRA and CDR2 as YSYEKL. The CDR3 here is CASSQDLVSRGLEQYF. The DNA of the CDR3 is TGCGCCAGCAGCCAAGACCTAGTTTCGAGGGGGCTCGAGCAGTACTTC.

The chain joins TRBV7-4 to TRBJ2-3; D is undetermined. V was cut by 1 base and J by 1 base, with 18 bases left in between. CDR3 length equals 18 residues. In germline, CDR1 is SGHVT, CDR2 SQSDAQ. CDR3 region: CASSLVHVRRLGTDTQYF. The CDR3 coding sequence is TGTGCCAGCAGCTTAGTTCACGTGCGGCGTCTTGGCACAGATACGCAGTATTTT.